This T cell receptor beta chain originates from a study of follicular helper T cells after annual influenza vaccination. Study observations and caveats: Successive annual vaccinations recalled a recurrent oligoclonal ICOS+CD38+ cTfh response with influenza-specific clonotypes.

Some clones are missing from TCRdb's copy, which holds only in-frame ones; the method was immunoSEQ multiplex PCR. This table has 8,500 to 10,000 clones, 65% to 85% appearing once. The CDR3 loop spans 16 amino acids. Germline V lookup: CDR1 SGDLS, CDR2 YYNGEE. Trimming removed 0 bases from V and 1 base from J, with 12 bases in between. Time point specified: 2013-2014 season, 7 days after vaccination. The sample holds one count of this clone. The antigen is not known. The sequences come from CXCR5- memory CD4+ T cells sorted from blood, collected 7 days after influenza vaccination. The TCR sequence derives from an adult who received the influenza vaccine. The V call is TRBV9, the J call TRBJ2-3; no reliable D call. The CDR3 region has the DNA TGTGCCAGCAGCGTAGACTACCTCCTCGGCACAGATACGCAGTATTTT. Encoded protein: CASSVDYLLGTDTQYF.